The 10 T cell receptor beta chains reported below all come from one sample, sequenced in a study of somatic mutations in T cells in chronic GVHD. TCRdb keeps only in-frame clones here, not all; method: immunoSEQ multiplex PCR. In the table there are some 13,000 clones, approximately 80% of which are singletons. Sequencing was carried out using Vbeta20-negative CD4+ T cells from blood. These receptors were collected from a male patient in his forties or fifties with chronic graft-versus-host disease. Certain T cells may be donor cells from the graft.

The chain joins TRBV6-1 to TRBJ1-6, with D possibly matching TRBD1 (5 bases). CDR1 and CDR2 (germline): MNHNS, SASEGT. This CDR3 is 14 amino acids long. Trimming removed 1 base at V and 6 bases at J, with 7 bases between. The CDR3 DNA follows: TGTGCCAGCAGTGAAGGGAGGGGTAATTCACCCCTCCACTTT. This encodes CASSEGRGNSPLHF.

The chain is built from TRBV11-3 and TRBJ1-5; a weak D match, TRBD1 (6 bases). Trimming left V 0 bases short and J 5 bases short, with 17 bases between. The CDR3 is made up of 17 amino acids. The germline V gene encodes CDR1 SGHNT and CDR2 YENEEA. Here the CDR3 reads CASSLERGREEDQPQHF. CDR3 sequence (DNA): TGTGCCAGCAGCTTAGAAAGGGGGAGGGAGGAGGATCAGCCCCAGCATTTT.

The gene calls are TRBV5-4 and TRBJ1-3; 8 bases fit TRBD1. V gave up 0 bases and J gave up 4 bases; unmatched junction bases: 6. In germline, CDR1 is SGHNT, CDR2 YYREEE (reference sequence). The CDR3 has 16 amino acids. Here the CDR3 reads CASSLGSGGRGNTIYF. The CDR3 DNA is TGTGCCAGCAGCTTGGGATCAGGGGGCCGGGGAAACACCATATATTTT.

The V call is TRBV19, the J call TRBJ2-2; 11 nucleotides line up with TRBD1. The CDR3 has 15 residues. CDR1 LNHDA and CDR2 SQIVND come from the germline V gene (reference sequence). After removal of 5 bases from V and 9 bases from J, the junction contained 8 bases not matched to a gene. The CDR3 nucleotides read TGTGCCAGTAGTTCCGGGACAGGGGGTGCCCGGGAGCTGTTTTTT. It yields the protein CASSSGTGGARELFF.

This sequence joins TRBV28 and TRBJ2-7, with D unresolved. Germline-derived CDR1 and CDR2 are MDHEN and SYDVKM. V was clipped by 5 bases and J by 5 bases, with 10 bases between them. The CDR3 runs 12 residues. CDR3 residues: CASSQRWDEQYF. CDR3 coding DNA: TGTGCCAGCAGTCAGAGGTGGGACGAGCAGTACTTC.

The chain combines TRBV19 with TRBJ2-7; TRBD1 aligns across 10 bases. CDR1 is LNHDA, CDR2 SQIVND, per germline (reference sequence). The V and J ends lost 3 bases and 4 bases, in that order; junction bases with no gene match: 15. This CDR3 has 18 residues. The CDR3 loop reads CASSIGFPHRDRGYEQYF. As DNA, the CDR3 is TGTGCCAGTAGTATCGGGTTTCCTCACCGGGACAGGGGTTACGAGCAGTACTTC.

The chain links TRBV2 to TRBJ1-5, with no clear D. The CDR3 covers 14 residues. Germline V gene lookup returns CDR1 SNHLY and CDR2 FYNNEI. The V gene lost 4 bases and the J gene lost 4 bases, with 11 bases spanning the gap. CDR3 nucleotides: TGTGCCAGCAGTGGCCTGGGAGGAAATCAGCCCCAGCATTTT. As protein: CASSGLGGNQPQHF. Drawing the rest from reference TRBV2 and TRBJ1-5, the complete variable domain is EPEVTQTPSHQVTQMGQEVILRCVPISNHLYFYWYRQILGQKVEFLVSFYNNEISEKSEIFDDQFSVERPDGSNFTLKIRSTKLEDSAMYFCASSGLGGNQPQHFGDGTRLSIL.

This chain links TRBV7-2 with TRBJ1-2; weak D call: TRBD1 (6 bases). This CDR3 has 15 amino acids. The germline V gene has CDR1 SGHTA and CDR2 FQGNSA. The V end lost 1 base, the J end lost 4 bases, and 13 bases lay between the germline ends. Here the CDR3 reads CASSLDQAGAYGYTF. The CDR3 DNA follows: TGTGCCAGCAGCTTAGATCAGGCAGGGGCCTATGGCTACACCTTC.

This clone was counted only a few times. This sequence joins TRBV27 and TRBJ1-1; 8 nucleotides agree with TRBD1. Germline-derived CDR1 and CDR2 are MNHEY and SMNVEV (reference sequence). The length of the CDR3 is 15 residues. The V gene end was trimmed by 2 bases and the J gene end by 5 bases; junction bases not matched to a gene: 7. The CDR3 sequence is CASSLGGRGPTEAFF. The CDR3 nucleotides are TGTGCCAGCAGTTTAGGCGGCAGGGGGCCAACTGAAGCTTTCTTT.

The rearrangement links TRBV19 to TRBJ2-2; TRBD2 matches at 11 bases. V gave up 8 bases and J gave up 1 base; unmatched junction bases: 0. This CDR3 has 14 amino acids. Germline V lookup: CDR1 LNHDA, CDR2 SQIVND (reference sequence). CDR3 loop: CASGTSGNTGELFF. The CDR3 nucleotides are TGTGCCAGTGGGACTAGCGGGAACACCGGGGAGCTGTTTTTT.